A selection of T cell receptor beta chains follows, all from one sample in a study of T cell responses to AZD1222 COVID-19 vaccine. Assay: immunoSEQ multiplex PCR; the TCRdb copy retains only in-frame clones and omits some. The sample gives around 160,000 clones, around nine tenths of which show up once; about 1.3% is in the top ten. This specimen was peripheral blood, taken on day 0 of AZD1222 vaccination. The source of these receptors is an adult in good health. The CDR3 runs from the conserved cysteine through the conserved F or W. A D gene is named only where the DNA matches it firmly. Part of the rows lack a size; the others show once, few, many or a class for expanded clones.

v_call	clone_size	j_call	d_call	cdr3_nt	cdr3_aa
TRBV7-3	NA	TRBJ2-3	NA	TGTGCCAGCAGCTTTTTCGGGCGGAGAGCCACAGATACGCAGTATTTT	CASSFFGRRATDTQYF
TRBV2	NA	TRBJ2-3	NA	TGTGCCAGCAGCGCAAGGGGGGGCACTAGCACAGATACGCAGTATTTT	CASSARGGTSTDTQYF
TRBV12-3/TRBV12-4	NA	TRBJ1-2	NA	TGTGCCAGCAGCGACAGGCCAGTCGGAGGCTACACCTTC	CASSDRPVGGYTF
TRBV27	NA	TRBJ1-1	NA	TGTGCCAGCAGTTTATCGGACGCCACTGAAGCTTTCTTT	CASSLSDATEAFF
TRBV5-1	NA	TRBJ2-7	NA	TGCGCCAGCAGCCAACAGGTCAGTACCTACGAGCAGTACTTC	CASSQQVSTYEQYF
TRBV5-6	NA	TRBJ1-5	NA	TGTGCCAGCAGCCCCACAGGGAAGGGCAGCAATCAGCCCCAGCATTTT	CASSPTGKGSNQPQHF
TRBV15	NA	TRBJ2-7	NA	TGTGCCACCAGGGCGTCGGCAGGGAAGTCCTACGAGCAGTACTTC	CATRASAGKSYEQYF
TRBV6-6	NA	TRBJ2-7	TRBD2	TGTGCCAGCAGTTACGCGACTAGCGGGCTGTACGAGCAGTACTTC	CASSYATSGLYEQYF
TRBV5-5	NA	TRBJ1-5	NA	TGTGCCAGCAGCTTGACCTCAACAGGGAGAGAGCCCCAGCATTTT	CASSLTSTGREPQHF
TRBV5-1	NA	TRBJ2-2	TRBD1	TGCGCCAGCAGCTCGACCGGGACAGGGGGCACCGGGGAGCTGTTTTTT	CASSSTGTGGTGELFF
TRBV5-1	NA	TRBJ2-1	TRBD1	TGCGCCAGCAGCCCGGGACAGAAGAATGAGCAGTTCTTC	CASSPGQKNEQFF
TRBV12-3/TRBV12-4	NA	TRBJ2-7	NA	TGTGCCAGCAGTTTGGGACGGACCTACGAGCAGTACTTC	CASSLGRTYEQYF
TRBV4-1	NA	TRBJ1-1	NA	TGCGCCAGCAGCCAAGACAGGGAGGCGGCTGAAGCTTTCTTT	CASSQDREAAEAFF
TRBV5-1	NA	TRBJ1-2	TRBD1	TGCGCCAGCAGTCCAAATGACAGGGGGCATGGCTACACCTTC	CASSPNDRGHGYTF
TRBV28	NA	TRBJ1-5	NA	TGTGCCAGCAGTTTATTACGGGGAATCAATCAGCCCCAGCATTTT	CASSLLRGINQPQHF
TRBV7-2	NA	TRBJ1-5	NA	TGTGCCAGCAGCTTAGTGGGGCGGGATCAGCCCCAGCATTTT	CASSLVGRDQPQHF
TRBV21-1	NA	TRBJ2-7	NA	TGTGCCCCGGTGGGGGGCTTACCCTCAGACGACCCAGTTTACGAGCAGTACTTC	CAPVGGLPSDDPVYEQYF
TRBV15	NA	TRBJ1-4	NA	TGTGCCACCAGCCCAACCGGGGGAGCGGTAATAGGTTCACTGTTTTTT	CATSPTGGAVIGSLFF
TRBV13	NA	TRBJ2-1	TRBD2	TGTGCCAGCAGCTCCATAGCGGGCGGGGAGGGTAACTCCTACAATGAGCAGTTCTTC	CASSSIAGGEGNSYNEQFF
TRBV6-5	NA	TRBJ2-2	NA	TGTGCCAGCAACCAACGGGGTCTCGACACCGGGGAGCTGTTTTTT	CASNQRGLDTGELFF
TRBV15	NA	TRBJ2-3	NA	TGTGCCACCAGCGGCGGGGGCCCCACAGGTACGCAGTATTTT	CATSGGGPTGTQYF
TRBV7-3	NA	TRBJ2-2	TRBD1	TGTGCCAGCAGCTTTCCAGGGGGCAGGAACACCGGGGAGCTGTTTTTT	CASSFPGGRNTGELFF
TRBV15	NA	TRBJ1-1	TRBD1	TGTGCCACCAGCAGAGAAAGGGGGCCCACTGAAGCTTTCTTT	CATSRERGPTEAFF
TRBV11-3	NA	TRBJ2-1	TRBD2	TGTGCCAGCAGCGTAAGACTAGCGGGAGATAATGAGCAGTTCTTC	CASSVRLAGDNEQFF
TRBV2	NA	TRBJ2-2	NA	TGTGCCAGCACAGGGCCCGGGGAGCTGTTTTTT	CASTGPGELFF
TRBV7-3	NA	TRBJ1-3	TRBD1	TGTGCCAGCAGCCGACAGGGGGGACCTGGAAACACCATATATTTT	CASSRQGGPGNTIYF
TRBV7-3	NA	TRBJ1-2	NA	TGTGCCAGCAGCTACCTCGGCGGGACATTAGAGAGCTACACCTTC	CASSYLGGTLESYTF
TRBV28	NA	TRBJ1-3	NA	TGTGCCACCAGGAGTGGAAACACCATATATTTT	CATRSGNTIYF
TRBV19	NA	TRBJ2-7	TRBD1	TGTGCCAGTAGCCCGGGACAGGGGATCTTCAACGAGCAGTACTTC	CASSPGQGIFNEQYF
TRBV6-1	NA	TRBJ2-2	TRBD2	TGTGCCAGCAGTGAAGATGGCGGGGGGGCCGGGGAGCTGTTTTTT	CASSEDGGGAGELFF
TRBV27	NA	TRBJ1-1	NA	TGTGCCAGCAGTTTAGCGGGGGTTTTTACTCACACTGAAGCTTTCTTT	CASSLAGVFTHTEAFF
TRBV2	few	TRBJ1-6	NA	TGTGCCAGCGGGCGACAGAGTAATAATTCACCCCTCCACTTT	CASGRQSNNSPLHF
TRBV11-3	NA	TRBJ1-5	TRBD1	TGTGCCAGCAGCTCGGGACAGGGAAGGAGCAATCAGCCCCAGCATTTT	CASSSGQGRSNQPQHF
TRBV30	NA	TRBJ1-4	NA	TGTGCCTGGAGGGCAACAACTAATGAAAAACTGTTTTTT	CAWRATTNEKLFF
TRBV10-1	NA	TRBJ1-1	NA	TGCGCCAGCCCCCGAAGCGGCCTCAACACTGAAGCTTTCTTT	CASPRSGLNTEAFF
TRBV21-1	few	TRBJ2-7	NA	TGTGCCAGCAGCAAACATAGCGGTTCGACCTACGAGCAGTACTTC	CASSKHSGSTYEQYF
TRBV19	NA	TRBJ1-1	NA	TGTGCCAGTAGTATCCGGGGGAACACTGAAGCTTTCTTT	CASSIRGNTEAFF
TRBV19	NA	TRBJ2-1	TRBD2	TGTGCCAGTAGTGTGGGGGGGATGGTGGATGAGCAGTTCTTC	CASSVGGMVDEQFF
TRBV19	NA	TRBJ1-4	NA	TGTGCCAGTACCCTATCAGGGGAAGGAGAAAAACTGTTTTTT	CASTLSGEGEKLFF
TRBV11-1	NA	TRBJ2-7	NA	TGTGCCAGCAGTCGTAGCTACGAGCAGTACTTC	CASSRSYEQYF
TRBV19	NA	TRBJ1-2	NA	TGTGCCAGTACCCGAATAGGCGAAGGAAACTATGGCTACACCTTC	CASTRIGEGNYGYTF
TRBV6-4	NA	TRBJ2-3	TRBD1	TGTGCCAGCAGTGCCCGGGACAGACACACAGATACGCAGTATTTT	CASSARDRHTDTQYF
TRBV9	NA	TRBJ1-1	NA	TGTGCCAGCAGCGTAGGTGTGACCCTAGCGGACACTGAAGCTTTCTTT	CASSVGVTLADTEAFF